One sample yielded the 17 T cell receptor beta chains listed below, sequenced in a study of human T cells and chemical hapten exposure. The sample's time point: patch test 1, 2 weeks after DPC sensitization. Treatment indicated: therapeutic diphenylcyclopropenone sensitization with weekly scalp DPC. TCRdb recomputed calls from the RACE reads with MiXCR, one row per CDR3 protein. Among roughly 70,000 distinct CDR3 sequences listed, 9.8% were seen once. Sequenced material: whole blood, taken in connection with sensitization to the hapten diphenylcyclopropenone (DPC). The source of these receptors is a middle-aged woman with alopecia areata. Some clones in this sample may be carry-over from other donors' samples.

This clonotype was seen repeatedly, ten times or more. The chain has TRBV7-8 and TRBJ1-6; D may be TRBD1 (5 bases). V dropped 5 bases and J dropped 0 bases, with 5 bases sitting between them. Germline V CDR1 and CDR2: SGHVS, FQNEAQ. The CDR3 runs to 14 residues. In nucleotides, the CDR3 is TGTGCCAGCAGCGGGGGCTCCTATAATTCACCCCTCCACTTT. Its protein product is CASSGGSYNSPLHF. The entire variable domain, with the rest obtained from reference TRBV7-8 and TRBJ1-6, is as follows: GAGVSQSPRYKVAKRGQDVALRCDPISGHVSLFWYQQALGQGPEFLTYFQNEAQLDKSGLPSDRFFAERPEGSVSTLKIQRTQQEDSAVYLCASSGGSYNSPLHFGNGTRLTVT.

In this sample, this clonotype turned up many times. The chain employs TRBV4-3 and TRBJ2-2; 10 bases fit TRBD1. V shed 0 bases and J 8 bases; nucleotides not matched to a gene: 9. The CDR3 sequence is 17 residues long. Germline V gene sequence: CDR1 LGHNA, CDR2 YSLEER. The CDR3 coding sequence is TGCGCCAGCAGCCAAGACGGAAGAGGGACAGGGGTTGGGGAGCTGTTTTTT. Its translation is CASSQDGRGTGVGELFF.

This clonotype was seen repeatedly, ten times or more. This sequence joins TRBV12-3 or TRBV12-4 and TRBJ1-6, with D possibly TRBD1 on 6 matching bases. Trimming left V 7 bases short and J 0 bases short, with 13 bases between. This CDR3 contains 16 residues. As DNA, the CDR3 is TGTGCCAGCACCGCTACAGGGAGCTCCTATAATTCACCCCTCCACTTT. It encodes CASTATGSSYNSPLHF.

This clonotype was seen ten or more times. The chain couples TRBV12-3 or TRBV12-4 to TRBJ2-3; 7 bases fit TRBD2. There are 14 residues in the CDR3. Losses at the gene ends were 3 bases for V and 2 bases for J; bases not matched to a gene: 2. CDR3 protein: CASSFGTNTDTQYF. For the CDR3, the DNA is TGTGCCAGCAGTTTCGGGACTAACACAGATACGCAGTATTTT.

A few counts support this clonotype. The chain uses TRBV5-1 and TRBJ1-5, with 8 bases that match TRBD1. The ends lost 0 bases at V and 4 bases at J; junction bases unmatched: 6. This CDR3 comprises 16 residues. Germline-derived CDR1 and CDR2 are SGHRS and YFSETQ. The CDR3 here is CASSLGTGGRNQPQHF. The DNA for the CDR3 is TGCGCCAGCAGCTTGGGTACAGGGGGAAGGAATCAGCCCCAGCATTTT.

This clonotype was counted at least ten times. V is TRBV11-2 and J is TRBJ1-6; no definite D call. The CDR3 spans 12 residues. Deletions cut 1 base from V and 8 bases from J, with 3 bases between. Germline CDR1 reads SGHAT; CDR2 reads FQNNGV. The CDR3 sequence is CASSLVDSPLHF. For the CDR3, the DNA is TGTGCCAGCAGCTTAGTTGATTCACCCCTCCACTTT.

This clonotype was recorded many times. The chain joins TRBV20-1 to TRBJ1-2; D gene ambiguous. V was cut by 2 bases and J by 5 bases, with 12 bases left in between. The V gene's germline CDR1 is DFQATT and CDR2 SNEGSKA (reference sequence). CDR3 length: 13 residues. This CDR3 reads CSARLGKEYGYTF. The CDR3, as DNA: TGCAGTGCTAGATTGGGCAAAGAGTATGGCTACACCTTC.

The chain couples TRBV19 to TRBJ2-1; the match to TRBD2 covers 11 bases. This CDR3 is built from 17 residues. The germline V gene has CDR1 LNHDA and CDR2 SQIVND (reference sequence). The V gene end was trimmed by 5 bases and the J gene end by 0 bases; junction bases not matched to a gene: 6. CDR3 nucleotide sequence: TGTGCCAGTAGTGGGACTAGCGGCATTAGCTCCTACAATGAGCAGTTCTTC. Amino acids: CASSGTSGISSYNEQFF.

This clonotype has ten or more counts. The chain joins TRBV28 to TRBJ1-6; D is unresolved. CDR3 length: 12 amino acids. Per germline, CDR1 MDHEN and CDR2 SYDVKM. The V end was cut by 7 bases, the J end by 7 bases, with 8 bases between. CDR3 bases: TGTGCCAGCACCCGTCCCAATTCACCCCTCCACTTT. Translating gives CASTRPNSPLHF.

This clonotype has more than one count but fewer than ten. V is TRBV27 and J is TRBJ1-5, with 10 bases aligning to TRBD1. Unmatched junction bases numbered 2, after V lost 5 bases and J lost 7 bases. CDR3 size: 13 residues. Germline V CDR1 and CDR2: MNHEY, SMNVEV (reference sequence). CDR3 coding DNA: TGTGCCAGCAGTGCGGACAGGGGGCAGCCCCAGCATTTT. Protein product: CASSADRGQPQHF.

This clonotype was seen only a few times. The rearrangement uses TRBV11-1 and TRBJ2-5, with a tentative D call TRBD1 (5 bases). The V gene's germline CDR1 is SGHAT and CDR2 FQDESV (reference sequence). The CDR3 contains 14 residues. The V end lost 6 bases, the J end lost 0 bases, and 11 bases lay between the germline ends. The CDR3 region is CASSPDKYQETQYF. The CDR3 nucleotides read TGTGCCAGCAGTCCGGACAAGTACCAAGAGACCCAGTACTTC. The full variable domain, completed using reference TRBV11-1 and TRBJ2-5, is EAEVAQSPRYKITEKSQAVAFWCDPISGHATLYWYRQILGQGPELLVQFQDESVVDDSQLPKDRFSAERLKGVDSTLKIQPAELGDSAMYLCASSPDKYQETQYFGPGTRLLVL.

This clonotype occurred many times. Written as DNA, the CDR3 is TGTGCCAGCAGCGTACAGGGAGGGTGGACTGAAGCTTTCTTT. Translating it yields CASSVQGGWTEAFF. The chain joins TRBV9 to TRBJ1-1, with D tentatively TRBD1 (5 bases). CDR3 length equals 14 residues. Germline V gives CDR1 SGDLS, CDR2 YYNGEE. Deletions cut 1 base from V and 5 bases from J, with 12 bases between.

Only a few counts were recorded for this clonotype. V and J are TRBV29-1 and TRBJ1-5; possibly TRBD1 for D (5 bases). V shed 5 bases and J shed 4 bases, with 12 bases lying between them. CDR3 length equals 13 residues. Germline V lookup: CDR1 SQVTM, CDR2 ANQGSEA. The CDR3 spells CSVSQAPNQPQHF. The CDR3 nucleotides read TGCAGCGTTTCACAGGCCCCTAATCAGCCCCAGCATTTT.

This clonotype showed up many times. CDR3 amino acids: CAWSWTSNEKLFF. CDR3 DNA: TGTGCCTGGAGTTGGACCTCTAATGAAAAACTGTTTTTT. This rearrangement joins TRBV30 to TRBJ1-4; D ambiguous. V was trimmed by 2 bases and J by 3 bases, leaving 7 bases between them. Looked up from germline, CDR1 is GTSNPN and CDR2 is SVGIG (reference sequence). There are 13 residues in the CDR3.

This clonotype has ten or more counts. The chain links TRBV4-3 to TRBJ1-6; D unclear. V was trimmed by 4 bases and J by 8 bases, leaving 12 bases between them. The CDR3 consists of 14 residues. The V gene's germline CDR1 is LGHNA and CDR2 YSLEER. CDR3 DNA sequence: TGCGCCAGCAGCCCAAGCCGACGGGATTCACCCCTCCACTTT. It codes for CASSPSRRDSPLHF.

The sample holds many counts of this clonotype. The chain is built from TRBV7-6 and TRBJ1-2, with D perhaps TRBD1 (6 bases). The CDR3 has 17 amino acids. The V end lost 6 bases, the J end lost 4 bases, and 24 bases lay between the germline ends. From germline, CDR1 is SGHVS and CDR2 FNYEAQ. This CDR3 is CASSSSPGAGELYGYTF. CDR3 DNA sequence: TGTGCCAGCAGTTCCTCACCCGGGGCAGGGGAACTCTATGGCTACACCTTC. Full variable domain (outside the CDR3, taken from reference TRBV7-6 and TRBJ1-2): GAGVSQSPRYKVTKRGQDVALRCDPISGHVSLYWYRQALGQGPEFLTYFNYEAQQDKSGLPNDRFSAERPEGSISTLTIQRTEQRDSAMYRCASSSSPGAGELYGYTFGSGTRLTVV.

This clonotype appeared a few times. The junction does not match germline at one end; this may be a read error. The chain couples TRBV18 to TRBJ1-2; D uncertain. Germline lookup yields CDR1 KGHSH and CDR2 LQKENI. CDR3 length: 15 amino acids. DNA of the CDR3: TGTACCAGCTCACCGGGAGGCGCAGATGTTTATGGCTACACCTTC. Translated: CTSSPGGADVYGYTF.